This T cell receptor (beta chain) was recovered during a study of T-cell memory formation after mild COVID-19. General study points: In pre-infection memory, a portion of responding clones appeared, which suggested that cross-reactive memory joined.

This CDR3 has 16 amino acids. The J segment lost 3 bases and the V segment lost 5 bases, leaving 6 bases of the junction unmatched. Per the germline V gene, CDR1 is MNHEY and CDR2 is SMNVEV (reference sequence). TCRdb reanalysed the 5' RACE reads using MiXCR and keeps one entry per CDR3 protein. The table records 100,000 or so distinct CDR3 sequences, 11% of them present only once. Concerning this clonotype: Its specificity is unknown.

Material: PBMCs or a T cell subset sorted from them (not recorded which). The sequence came from a man in his late teens or twenties who had mild COVID-19 (a few samples of this study predate the infection). Cell type and time point are not known. The rearrangement links TRBV27 to TRBJ2-3; 12 positions agree with TRBD2. CDR3 sequence reads: CASSPQLAGGTDTQYF. CDR3 DNA: TGTGCCAGCAGTCCCCAACTAGCGGGGGGAACAGATACGCAGTATTTT.